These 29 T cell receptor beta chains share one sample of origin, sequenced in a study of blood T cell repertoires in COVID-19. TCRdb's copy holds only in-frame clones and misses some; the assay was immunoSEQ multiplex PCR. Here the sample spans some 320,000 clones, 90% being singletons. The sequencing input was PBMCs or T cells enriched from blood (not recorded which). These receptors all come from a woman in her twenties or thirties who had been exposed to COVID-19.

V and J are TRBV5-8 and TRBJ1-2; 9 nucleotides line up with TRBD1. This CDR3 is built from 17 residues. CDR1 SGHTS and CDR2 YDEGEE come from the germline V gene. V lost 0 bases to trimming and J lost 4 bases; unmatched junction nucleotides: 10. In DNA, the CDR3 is TGTGCCAGCAGCTTGGCCCTAGGACAGGGGATCGGCTATGGCTACACCTTC. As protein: CASSLALGQGIGYGYTF.

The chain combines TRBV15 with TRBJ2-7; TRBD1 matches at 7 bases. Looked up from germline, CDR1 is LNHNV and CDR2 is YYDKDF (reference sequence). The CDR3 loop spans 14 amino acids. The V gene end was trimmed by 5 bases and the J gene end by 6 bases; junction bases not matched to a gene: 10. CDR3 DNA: TGTGCCACCAGCTTCCGGACAGGATCGAGCGAGCAGTACTTC. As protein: CATSFRTGSSEQYF.

The CDR3 region is CAWSPIPHEQYF. The CDR3 DNA reads as TGTGCCTGGAGCCCCATCCCCCACGAGCAGTACTTC. The V and J genes are TRBV30 and TRBJ2-7; no definite D call. CDR3 length equals 12 residues. The germline V and J ends were trimmed by 3 bases and 5 bases, with 11 bases remaining between them. Per germline, CDR1 GTSNPN and CDR2 SVGIG (reference sequence).

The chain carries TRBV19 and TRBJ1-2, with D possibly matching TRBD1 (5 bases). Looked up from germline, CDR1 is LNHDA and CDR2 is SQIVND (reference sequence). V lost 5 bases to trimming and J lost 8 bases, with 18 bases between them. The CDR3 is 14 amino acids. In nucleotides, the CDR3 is TGTGCCAGTAGTCCGCGGGGGACCCCTTGGGGCTACACCTTC. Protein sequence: CASSPRGTPWGYTF.

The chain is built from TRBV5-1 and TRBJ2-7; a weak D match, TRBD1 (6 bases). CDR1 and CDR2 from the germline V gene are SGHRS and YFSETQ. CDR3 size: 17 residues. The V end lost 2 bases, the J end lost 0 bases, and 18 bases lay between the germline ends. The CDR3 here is CASSFSQGFRFSYEQYF. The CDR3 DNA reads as TGCGCCAGCAGCTTTTCACAGGGTTTTAGGTTCTCCTACGAGCAGTACTTC.

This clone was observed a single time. CDR3 residues: CASRGQRGGWGNQPQHF. The CDR3 nucleotides are TGTGCCAGCAGGGGACAGAGGGGAGGTTGGGGCAATCAGCCCCAGCATTTT. V is TRBV9 and J is TRBJ1-5, with TRBD1 matching 7 bases. Per germline, CDR1 SGDLS and CDR2 YYNGEE. This CDR3 contains 17 residues. V gave up 5 bases and J gave up 2 bases; unmatched junction bases: 13.

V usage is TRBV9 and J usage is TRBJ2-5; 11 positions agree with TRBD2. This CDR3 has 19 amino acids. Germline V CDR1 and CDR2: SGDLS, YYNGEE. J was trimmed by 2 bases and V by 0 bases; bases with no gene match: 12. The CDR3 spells CASSVAGITSGGTQETQYF. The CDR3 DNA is TGTGCCAGCAGCGTAGCTGGGATCACTAGCGGGGGCACACAAGAGACCCAGTACTTC.

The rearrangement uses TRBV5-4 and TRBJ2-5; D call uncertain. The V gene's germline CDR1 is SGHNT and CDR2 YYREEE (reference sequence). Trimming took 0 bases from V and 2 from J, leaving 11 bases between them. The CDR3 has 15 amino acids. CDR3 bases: TGTGCCAGCAGCTTGGGTCGCGGAGTTCAAGAGACCCAGTACTTC. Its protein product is CASSLGRGVQETQYF.

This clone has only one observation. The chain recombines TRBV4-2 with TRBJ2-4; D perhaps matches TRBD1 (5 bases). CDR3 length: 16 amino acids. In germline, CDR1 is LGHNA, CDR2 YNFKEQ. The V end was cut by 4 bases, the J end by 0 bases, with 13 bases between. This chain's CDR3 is CASSRTTGLAKNIQYF. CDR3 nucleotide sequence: TGTGCCAGCAGCCGGACAACCGGGTTAGCCAAAAACATTCAGTACTTC.

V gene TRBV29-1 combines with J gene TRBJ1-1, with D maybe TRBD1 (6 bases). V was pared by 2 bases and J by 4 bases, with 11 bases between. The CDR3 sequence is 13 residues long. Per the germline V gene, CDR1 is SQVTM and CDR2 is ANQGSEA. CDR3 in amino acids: CSVEQQGRTEAFF. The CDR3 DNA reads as TGCAGCGTTGAACAACAGGGCCGCACTGAAGCTTTCTTT.

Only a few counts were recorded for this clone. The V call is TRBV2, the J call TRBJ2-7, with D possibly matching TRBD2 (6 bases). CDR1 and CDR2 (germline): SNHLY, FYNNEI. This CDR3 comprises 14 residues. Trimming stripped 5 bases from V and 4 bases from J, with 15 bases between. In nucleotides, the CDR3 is TGTGCCAGCAGTATAGGCCGCGGGGAGTACGAGCAGTACTTC. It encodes CASSIGRGEYEQYF. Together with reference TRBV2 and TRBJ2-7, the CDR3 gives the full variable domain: EPEVTQTPSHQVTQMGQEVILRCVPISNHLYFYWYRQILGQKVEFLVSFYNNEISEKSEIFDDQFSVERPDGSNFTLKIRSTKLEDSAMYFCASSIGRGEYEQYFGPGTRLTVT.

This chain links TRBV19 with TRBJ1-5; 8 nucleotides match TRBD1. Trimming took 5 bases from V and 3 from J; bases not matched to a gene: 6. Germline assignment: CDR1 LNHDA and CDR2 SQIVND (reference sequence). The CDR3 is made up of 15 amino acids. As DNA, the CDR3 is TGTGCCAGTAGTTCGACGGACAGGGTCAATCAGCCCCAGCATTTT. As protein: CASSSTDRVNQPQHF.

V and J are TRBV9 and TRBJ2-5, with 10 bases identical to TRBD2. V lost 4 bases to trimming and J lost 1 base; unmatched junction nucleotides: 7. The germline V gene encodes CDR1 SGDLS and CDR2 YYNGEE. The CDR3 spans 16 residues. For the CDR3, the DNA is TGTGCCAGCAGCCTCAGACTAGCGGGTTTCCAAGAGACCCAGTACTTC. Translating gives CASSLRLAGFQETQYF.

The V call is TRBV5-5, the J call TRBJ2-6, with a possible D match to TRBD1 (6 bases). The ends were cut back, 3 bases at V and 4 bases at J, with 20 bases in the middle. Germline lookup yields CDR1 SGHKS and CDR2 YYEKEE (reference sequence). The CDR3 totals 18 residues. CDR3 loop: CASSWSPFVGAGANVLTF. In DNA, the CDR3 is TGTGCCAGCAGCTGGAGCCCATTTGTGGGGGCAGGGGCCAACGTCCTGACTTTC.

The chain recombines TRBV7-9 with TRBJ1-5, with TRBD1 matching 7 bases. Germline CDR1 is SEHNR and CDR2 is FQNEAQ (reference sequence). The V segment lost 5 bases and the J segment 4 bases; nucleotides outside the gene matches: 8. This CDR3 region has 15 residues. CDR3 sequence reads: CASSPPTGKNQPQHF. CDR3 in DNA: TGTGCCAGCAGCCCCCCGACAGGGAAGAATCAGCCCCAGCATTTT.

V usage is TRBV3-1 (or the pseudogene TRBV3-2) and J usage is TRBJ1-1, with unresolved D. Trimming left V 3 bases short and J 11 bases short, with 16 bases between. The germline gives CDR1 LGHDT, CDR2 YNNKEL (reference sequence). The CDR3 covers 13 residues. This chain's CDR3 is CASSHQPGFWAFF. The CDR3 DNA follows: TGTGCCAGCAGCCATCAACCGGGGTTTTGGGCTTTCTTT.

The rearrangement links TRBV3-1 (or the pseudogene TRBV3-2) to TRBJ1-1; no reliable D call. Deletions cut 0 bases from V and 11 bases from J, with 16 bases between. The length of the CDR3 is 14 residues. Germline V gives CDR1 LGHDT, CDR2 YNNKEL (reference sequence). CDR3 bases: TGTGCCAGCAGCCAAGAAGTATGGGTTGGGGAGGCTTTCTTT. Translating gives CASSQEVWVGEAFF.

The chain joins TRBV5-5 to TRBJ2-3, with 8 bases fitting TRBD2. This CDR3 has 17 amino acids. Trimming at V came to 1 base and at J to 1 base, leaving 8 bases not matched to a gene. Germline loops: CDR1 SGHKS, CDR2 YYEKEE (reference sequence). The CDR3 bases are TGTGCCAGCAGCTTGCTTTCACTAGCGGACCGCACAGATACGCAGTATTTT. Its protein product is CASSLLSLADRTDTQYF.

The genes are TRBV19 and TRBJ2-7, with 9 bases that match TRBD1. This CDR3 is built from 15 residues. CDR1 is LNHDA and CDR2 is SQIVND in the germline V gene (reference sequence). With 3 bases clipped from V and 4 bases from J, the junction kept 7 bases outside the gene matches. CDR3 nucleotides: TGTGCCAGTAGTATTGGCGGGACAGGGACTTACGAGCAGTACTTC. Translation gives CASSIGGTGTYEQYF.

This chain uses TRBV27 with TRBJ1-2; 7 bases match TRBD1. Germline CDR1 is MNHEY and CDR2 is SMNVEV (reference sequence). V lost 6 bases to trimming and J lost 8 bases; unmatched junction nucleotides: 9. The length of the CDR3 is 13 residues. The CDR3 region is CASSPGGIGGYTF. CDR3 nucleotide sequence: TGTGCCAGCAGCCCAGGGGGGATCGGGGGCTACACCTTC.

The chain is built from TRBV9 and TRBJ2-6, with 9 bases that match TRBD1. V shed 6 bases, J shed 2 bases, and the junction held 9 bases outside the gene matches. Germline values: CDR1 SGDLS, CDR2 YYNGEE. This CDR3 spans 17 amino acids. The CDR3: CASNPGTGSTGANVLTF. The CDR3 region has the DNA TGTGCCAGCAACCCCGGGACAGGGTCTACTGGGGCCAACGTCCTGACTTTC. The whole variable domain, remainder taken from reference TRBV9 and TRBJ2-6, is DSGVTQTPKHLITATGQRVTLRCSPRSGDLSVYWYQQSLDQGLQFLIQYYNGEERAKGNILERFSAQQFPDLHSELNLSSLELGDSALYFCASNPGTGSTGANVLTFGAGSRLTVL.

DNA for the CDR3: TGTGCCAGCAGTTTCACGCGCTTTGAAGCTTTCTTT. It specifies CASSFTRFEAFF. This rearrangement joins TRBV12-3 or TRBV12-4 to TRBJ1-1; D is unclear. This CDR3 is built from 12 residues. Trimming left V 3 bases short and J 7 bases short, with 9 bases between.

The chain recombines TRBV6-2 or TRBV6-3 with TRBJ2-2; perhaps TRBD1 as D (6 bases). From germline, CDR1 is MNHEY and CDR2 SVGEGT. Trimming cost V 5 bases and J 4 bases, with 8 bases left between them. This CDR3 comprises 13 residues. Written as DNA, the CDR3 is TGTGCCAGCAGTAACAGGGCCACCGGGGAGCTGTTTTTT. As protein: CASSNRATGELFF.

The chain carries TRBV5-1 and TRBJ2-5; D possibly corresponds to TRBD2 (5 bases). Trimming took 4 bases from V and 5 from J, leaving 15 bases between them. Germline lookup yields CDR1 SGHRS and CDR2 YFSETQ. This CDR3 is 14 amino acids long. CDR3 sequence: CASSPGGPGETQYF. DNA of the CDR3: TGCGCCAGCAGCCCTGGCGGCCCGGGGGAGACCCAGTACTTC.

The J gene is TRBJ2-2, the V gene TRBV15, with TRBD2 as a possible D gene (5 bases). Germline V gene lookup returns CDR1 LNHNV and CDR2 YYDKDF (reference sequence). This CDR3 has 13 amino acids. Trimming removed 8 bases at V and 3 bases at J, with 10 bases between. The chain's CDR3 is CATREGYTGELFF. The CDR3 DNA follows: TGTGCCACCCGAGAGGGATACACCGGGGAGCTGTTTTTT. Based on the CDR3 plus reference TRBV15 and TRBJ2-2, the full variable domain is DAMVIQNPRYQVTQFGKPVTLSCSQTLNHNVMYWYQQKSSQAPKLLFHYYDKDFNNEADTPDNFQSRRPNTSFCFLDIRSPGLGDTAMYLCATREGYTGELFFGEGSRLTVL.

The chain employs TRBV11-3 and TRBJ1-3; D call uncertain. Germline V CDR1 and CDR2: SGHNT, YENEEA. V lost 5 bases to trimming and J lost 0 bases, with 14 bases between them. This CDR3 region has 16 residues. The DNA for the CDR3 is TGTGCCAGCAGCGGTGGGATTGGGAGCTCTGGAAACACCATATATTTT. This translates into CASSGGIGSSGNTIYF. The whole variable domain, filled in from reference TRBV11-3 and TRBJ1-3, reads EAGVVQSPRYKIIEKKQPVAFWCNPISGHNTLYWYLQNLGQGPELLIRYENEEAVDDSQLPKDRFSAERLKGVDSTLKIQPAELGDSAVYLCASSGGIGSSGNTIYFGEGSWLTVV.

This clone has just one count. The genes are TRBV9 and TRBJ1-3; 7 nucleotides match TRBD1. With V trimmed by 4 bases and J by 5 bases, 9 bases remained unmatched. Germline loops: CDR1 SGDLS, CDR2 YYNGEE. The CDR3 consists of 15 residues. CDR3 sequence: CASSQTGVERNTIYF. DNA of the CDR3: TGTGCCAGCAGCCAAACAGGGGTAGAGAGAAACACCATATATTTT.

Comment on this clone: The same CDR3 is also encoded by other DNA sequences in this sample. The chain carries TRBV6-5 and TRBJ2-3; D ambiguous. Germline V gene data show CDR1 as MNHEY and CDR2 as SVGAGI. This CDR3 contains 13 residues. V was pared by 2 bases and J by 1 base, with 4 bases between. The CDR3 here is CASSYPGTDTQYF. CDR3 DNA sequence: TGTGCCAGCAGTTACCCAGGCACAGATACGCAGTATTTT.

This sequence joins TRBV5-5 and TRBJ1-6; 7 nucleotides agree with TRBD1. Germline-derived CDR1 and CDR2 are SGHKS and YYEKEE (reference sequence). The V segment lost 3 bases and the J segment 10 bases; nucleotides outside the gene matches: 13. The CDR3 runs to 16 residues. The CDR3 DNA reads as TGTGCCAGCAGCTCCCCCCAGACAGGGAGAGGATCACCCCTCCACTTT. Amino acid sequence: CASSSPQTGRGSPLHF.